This paragraph reports one TCR beta chain. The target antigen is unknown. Method: immunoSEQ multiplex PCR; TCRdb's copy keeps in-frame clones and lacks some. The sample has 40,000 or so clones, roughly 84% seen once. This sample is drawn from a study of CD4 T cells in relation to SARS-CoV-2 and coronaviruses. As for the study in general: ViraFEST: roughly 10-day antigen culture of PBMCs, then TCR beta CDR3 sequencing. Two subjects were Hispanic; patients were under 10 males and a few females.

CDR3 length: 13 residues. V lost 8 bases and J lost 1, with 11 bases in between. The germline CDR1 and CDR2 sequences are SGHTA and FQGTGA. For around 11 days, roughly 10^5 sorted CD4+ cells grew with T cell-depleted PBMCs and CEF. Input material: naive CD4+ T cells from PBMCs, cultured in vitro. As for subset: naive CD4+ T cells isolated by negative enrichment. The chain recombines TRBV7-3 with TRBJ1-1; D perhaps matches TRBD1 (6 bases). The receptor's source is an adult with COVID-19. The CDR3 DNA follows: TGTGCCAGCGGCAGGGGAACGAACACTGAAGCTTTCTTT. The encoded protein is CASGRGTNTEAFF.